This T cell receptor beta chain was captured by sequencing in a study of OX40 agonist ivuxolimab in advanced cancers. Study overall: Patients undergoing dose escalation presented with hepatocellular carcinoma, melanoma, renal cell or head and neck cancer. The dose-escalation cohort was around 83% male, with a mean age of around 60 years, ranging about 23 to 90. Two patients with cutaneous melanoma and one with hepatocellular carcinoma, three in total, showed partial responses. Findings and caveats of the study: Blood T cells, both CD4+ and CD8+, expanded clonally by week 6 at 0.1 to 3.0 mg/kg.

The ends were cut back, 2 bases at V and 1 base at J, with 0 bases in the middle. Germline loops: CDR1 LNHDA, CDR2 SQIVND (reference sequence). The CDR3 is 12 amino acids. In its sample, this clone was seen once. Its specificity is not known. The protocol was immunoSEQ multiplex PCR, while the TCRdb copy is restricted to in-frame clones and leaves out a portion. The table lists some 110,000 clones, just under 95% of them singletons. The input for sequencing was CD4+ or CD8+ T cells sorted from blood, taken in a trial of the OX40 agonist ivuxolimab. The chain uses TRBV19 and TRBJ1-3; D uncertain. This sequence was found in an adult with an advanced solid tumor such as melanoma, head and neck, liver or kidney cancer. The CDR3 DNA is TGTGCCAGTAGTATATCTGGAAACACCATATATTTT. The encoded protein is CASSISGNTIYF. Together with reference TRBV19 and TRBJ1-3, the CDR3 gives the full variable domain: DGGITQSPKYLFRKEGQNVTLSCEQNLNHDAMYWYRQDPGQGLRLIYYSQIVNDFQKGDIAEGYSVSREKKESFPLTVTSAQKNPTAFYLCASSISGNTIYFGEGSWLTVV.